The rows below give T cell receptor beta chains drawn from one sample of a study of blood T cell repertoires in COVID-19. TCRdb keeps only in-frame clones here, not all; method: immunoSEQ multiplex PCR. The table lists 200,000 to 300,000 clones, roughly 79% of them singletons. Material: peripheral blood. All receptors come from a woman of 80 years or more with COVID-19, enrolled during active disease. Both conserved end residues are part of each CDR3.

V	CDR3
TRBV7-2	CASSLAGGPGTQYF
TRBV4-1	CASSPSRTGGSFYGYTF
TRBV6-1	CASSESQGPYEQYF
TRBV7-9	CASSRGDSGNTIYF
TRBV5-1	CASSLAPGESYEQYF
TRBV15	CATSRDLQGTDTQYF
TRBV5-4	CASSLGQIGALGEKLFF
TRBV5-4	CASSFGGGGGTDTQYF
TRBV7-2	CASSLARNPTGERGYTF
TRBV19	CASSQGQGSLYGYTF
TRBV19	CASSIGDMNTEAFF
TRBV18	CASSGDSTEAFF
TRBV5-1	CASSLGARGAVSPLHF
TRBV11-2	CASSQGASGETQYF
TRBV11-2	CASSLRQEETQYF
TRBV19	CASMRTGDYGYTF
TRBV27	CASSFRESEQFF
TRBV4-3	CASSQDGTGRNTEAFF
TRBV30	CAWSHQGSDYGYTF
TRBV5-1	CASGVSRVEQFF
TRBV2	CASRAGTSSNQPQHF
TRBV6-6	CASSYETGGDTEAFF
TRBV12-5	CASGRTARLAEAFF
TRBV6-5	CASSTGGTQYF
TRBV4-3	CASSQGVSGDTQYF
TRBV7-8	CASSNRQGGPYEQYF
TRBV19	CASSDGTYYSNQPQHF
TRBV10-3	CAISGGAGRTNEKLFF
TRBV5-1	CASSLESGEQPQHF
TRBV7-9	CASSLVRDEQFF
TRBV6-5	CASSYSRQGRTPLHF
TRBV27	CASSLRPGVGKQYF
TRBV11-2	CASRPRDSALNYGYTF
TRBV12-5	CASGPSGKETQYF
TRBV18	CASSPTEGSNTEAFF
TRBV7-8	CASSPRQGAYEKLFF
TRBV2	CASSGGSLNTEAFF
TRBV5-1	CASSQGGSGASYEQYF
TRBV5-6	CASSNGGTQYF
TRBV28	CASSALSYGYTF
TRBV2	CASRDRDSPYGYTF
TRBV24-1	CATSAGRLESETQYF
TRBV3-1/TRBV3-2	CASSQESYVAGNNEQFF
TRBV4-3	CASSRNFNEQFF
TRBV27	CASSLSGVLNTEAFF
TRBV5-4	CASSPGLAGDQETQYF
TRBV30	CAWATGENSPLHF
TRBV6-5	CASSYDGSSLGQPQHF
TRBV29-1	CSVVESVTEAFF